This T cell receptor beta chain came from a study of T cells in Graves' hyperthyroidism and ophthalmopathy. Amplification of TCR beta CDR3 regions used RNA as the template. A set of HTBI primers served as the primers for a first-round RT-PCR of the TCR CDR3. TCRdb reanalysed the multiplex PCR reads using MiXCR and keeps one entry per CDR3 protein. Altogether roughly 250,000 distinct CDR3 sequences are present, about 20% being singletons, with the ten largest covering over 55%. Orbital computed tomography and thyroid ultrasound, together with serum TRAb and thyroxine and clinical symptoms, were used for diagnoses. Trimming removed 5 bases from V and 7 bases from J; junction bases left unmatched: 8. The CDR3 consists of 15 residues.

Material for sequencing was blood. The source of this sequence is a young man with Graves' ophthalmopathy. The chain uses TRBV12-3 or TRBV12-4 and TRBJ1-4; TRBD1 aligns across 9 bases. The CDR3 sequence is CASSAGPGQGEKLFF. The CDR3 bases are TGTGCCAGCAGTGCCGGACCGGGACAGGGTGAAAAACTGTTTTTT.